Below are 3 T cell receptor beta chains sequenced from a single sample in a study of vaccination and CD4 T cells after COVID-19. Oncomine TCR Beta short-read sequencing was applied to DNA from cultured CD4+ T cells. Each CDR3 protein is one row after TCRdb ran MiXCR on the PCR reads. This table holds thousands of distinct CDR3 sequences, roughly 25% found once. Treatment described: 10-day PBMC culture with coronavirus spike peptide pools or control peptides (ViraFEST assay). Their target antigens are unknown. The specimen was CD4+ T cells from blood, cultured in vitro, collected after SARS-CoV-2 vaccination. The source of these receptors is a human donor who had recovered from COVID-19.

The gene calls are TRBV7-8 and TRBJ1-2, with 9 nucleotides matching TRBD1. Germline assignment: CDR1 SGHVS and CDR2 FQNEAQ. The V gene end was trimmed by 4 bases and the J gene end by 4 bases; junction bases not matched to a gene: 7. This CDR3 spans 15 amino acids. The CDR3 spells CASSSRTGASYGYTF. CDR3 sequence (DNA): TGTGCCAGCAGCTCTAGGACAGGGGCCAGCTATGGCTACACCTTC.

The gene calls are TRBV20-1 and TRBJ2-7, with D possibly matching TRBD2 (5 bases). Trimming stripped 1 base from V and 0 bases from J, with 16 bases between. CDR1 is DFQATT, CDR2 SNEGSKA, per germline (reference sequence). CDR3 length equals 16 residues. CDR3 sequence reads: CSARVRRPSGSYEQYF. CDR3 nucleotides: TGCAGTGCTAGAGTCCGGAGGCCCTCGGGCTCCTACGAGCAGTACTTC.

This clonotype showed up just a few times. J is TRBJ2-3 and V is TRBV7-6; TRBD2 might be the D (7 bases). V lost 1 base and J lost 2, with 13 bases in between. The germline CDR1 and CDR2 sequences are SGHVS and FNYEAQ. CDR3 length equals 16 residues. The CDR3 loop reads CASSLEGRGHTDTQYF. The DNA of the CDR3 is TGTGCCAGCAGCTTAGAGGGGCGGGGGCACACAGATACGCAGTATTTT. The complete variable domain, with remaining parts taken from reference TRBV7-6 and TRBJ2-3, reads GAGVSQSPRYKVTKRGQDVALRCDPISGHVSLYWYRQALGQGPEFLTYFNYEAQQDKSGLPNDRFSAERPEGSISTLTIQRTEQRDSAMYRCASSLEGRGHTDTQYFGPGTRLTVL.